One and the same sample provided the 32 T cell receptor beta chains below, sequenced in a study of monozygotic twins with inflammatory bowel disease. From the 5' RACE reads, TCRdb lists one entry per CDR3 protein and no DNA. Listed are under 350,000 distinct CDR3 sequences; over 5% falls within the top ten. Sequenced sample: blood. The receptors here all came from a human donor with ulcerative colitis or Crohn's disease, or a healthy co-twin of an affected twin (not recorded which).

The rearrangement links TRBV2 to TRBJ2-7. Germline-derived CDR1 and CDR2 are SNHLY and FYNNEI. The CDR3 totals 11 residues. CDR3 residues: CASTPSYEQYF. The variable domain in full, completed from reference TRBV2 and TRBJ2-7, reads EPEVTQTPSHQVTQMGQEVILRCVPISNHLYFYWYRQILGQKVEFLVSFYNNEISEKSEIFDDQFSVERPDGSNFTLKIRSTKLEDSAMYFCASTPSYEQYFGPGTRLTVT.

The CDR3 region is CARQQQGFQSTNEKLFF. V and J are TRBV2 and TRBJ1-4; lacking DNA, the TRBD1 call made by TCRdb goes unchecked. CDR1 and CDR2 (germline): SNHLY, FYNNEI. The CDR3 length is 17 residues.

V and J are TRBV7-2 and TRBJ2-3; the TCRdb D gene call, TRBD1, has no DNA to confirm it. The CDR3 runs 15 residues. Germline V gives CDR1 SGHTA, CDR2 FQGNSA. CDR3 region: CASSPGGGARDTQYF.

The V call is TRBV10-3, the J call TRBJ2-7; no DNA is available, so the TRBD2 call from TCRdb remains unchecked. The CDR3 has 16 residues. Looked up from germline, CDR1 is ENHRY and CDR2 is SYGVKD. The chain's CDR3 is CAISEPTSGLSYEQYF.

J is TRBJ2-5 and V is TRBV20-1; TCRdb designates TRBD2, a call that cannot be tested without DNA. This CDR3 is built from 14 residues. CDR1 is DFQATT, CDR2 SNEGSKA, per germline (reference sequence). CDR3 sequence: CSARGRAFQETQYF.

J is TRBJ1-1 and V is TRBV7-3; TCRdb gives TRBD1 as the D gene, but with no DNA this cannot be confirmed. This CDR3 region has 15 residues. The germline V gene has CDR1 SGHTA and CDR2 FQGTGA. CDR3 sequence: CASSLQGRVNTEAFF.

The genes are TRBV28 and TRBJ2-7; lacking DNA, the TRBD2 call made by TCRdb goes unchecked. The CDR3 covers 13 residues. Germline lookup yields CDR1 MDHEN and CDR2 SYDVKM. The CDR3 sequence: CASSLLPPGEQYF.

This sequence joins TRBV4-1 and TRBJ2-7. Germline assignment: CDR1 MGHRA and CDR2 YSYEKL. The CDR3 runs to 14 residues. CDR3 amino acids: CASSQAATVYEQYF.

This chain joins TRBV4-2 and TRBJ1-1; no DNA is available, so the TRBD1 call from TCRdb remains unchecked. Germline V gene data show CDR1 as LGHNA and CDR2 as YNFKEQ. The CDR3 is 16 amino acids. The CDR3 sequence is CASSQANIQGRGEAFF.

This chain connects TRBV12-3 or TRBV12-4 to TRBJ2-2; TCRdb reports TRBD1, a call that lacks DNA to check it against. CDR3 size: 14 residues. CDR3 region: CASTSTGSTGELFF.

The gene calls are TRBV12-3 or TRBV12-4 and TRBJ1-5; TCRdb gives TRBD1 as the D gene, but with no DNA this cannot be confirmed. This CDR3 has 16 amino acids. CDR3: CASSPGQAGVNQPQHF.

The chain combines TRBV5-1 with TRBJ2-7. This CDR3 contains 13 residues. Germline V gives CDR1 SGHRS, CDR2 YFSETQ. The CDR3 is CASRQEVFDEQYF.

The gene calls are TRBV9 and TRBJ2-3; absent DNA, TCRdb's TRBD2 call cannot be checked. Per the germline V gene, CDR1 is SGDLS and CDR2 is YYNGEE. The CDR3 contains 15 residues. The CDR3 spells CASSPREGVADTQYF.

CDR3 residues: CASSVEGSSGNTIYF. The chain carries TRBV9 and TRBJ1-3. CDR3 length: 15 amino acids. Germline lookup yields CDR1 SGDLS and CDR2 YYNGEE.

The chain employs TRBV12-3 or TRBV12-4 and TRBJ1-2; TCRdb's D gene call, TRBD1, goes unchecked for lack of DNA. This CDR3 is built from 14 residues. CDR3 amino acids: CASSFWGANYGYTF.

This rearrangement joins TRBV6-1 to TRBJ2-5; TCRdb designates TRBD2, a call that cannot be tested without DNA. The CDR3 is made up of 15 amino acids. Germline lookup yields CDR1 MNHNS and CDR2 SASEGT. CDR3: CASYRRADGQETQYF.

This chain links TRBV10-2 with TRBJ1-1. From germline, CDR1 is WSHSY and CDR2 SAAADI. This CDR3 region has 13 residues. CDR3 in amino acids: CASSESTQVTTFF.

The chain recombines TRBV11-2 with TRBJ1-3. Germline V gives CDR1 SGHAT, CDR2 FQNNGV. The CDR3 is 12 amino acids. The CDR3 reads CASKSGGNTIYF.

V is TRBV7-9 and J is TRBJ2-3; TCRdb designates TRBD1, a call that cannot be tested without DNA. The V gene's germline CDR1 is SEHNR and CDR2 FQNEAQ (reference sequence). The CDR3 is 15 residues long. This chain's CDR3 is CTSSFDSFSTDTQYF.

The chain links TRBV2 to TRBJ2-3; TCRdb selects TRBD2, and the lack of DNA leaves this call unchecked. CDR1 is SNHLY, CDR2 FYNNEI, per germline. The CDR3 is 16 amino acids. The CDR3 sequence is CASSEDSGVGTDTQYF.

The chain carries TRBV9 and TRBJ2-1; TCRdb lists TRBD2, though no DNA is available to test this call. The CDR3 has 15 amino acids. Germline V lookup: CDR1 SGDLS, CDR2 YYNGEE. The chain's CDR3 is CASSVSRGKLSEQFF. The full variable domain, with the rest looked up from reference TRBV9 and TRBJ2-1, is DSGVTQTPKHLITATGQRVTLRCSPRSGDLSVYWYQQSLDQGLQFLIQYYNGEERAKGNILERFSAQQFPDLHSELNLSSLELGDSALYFCASSVSRGKLSEQFFGPGTRLTVL.

This chain uses TRBV12-3 or TRBV12-4 with TRBJ1-2. This CDR3 comprises 13 residues. The CDR3 here is CASSLRDNYGYTF.

The rearrangement links TRBV7-6 to TRBJ2-2; TCRdb outputs TRBD1, but without DNA this stays unchecked. The CDR3 runs to 15 residues. Germline CDR1 and CDR2: SGHVS and FNYEAQ. CDR3 sequence: CASSHWDSRTGELFF.

J is TRBJ2-7 and V is TRBV28; TCRdb calls TRBD2, which cannot be checked without DNA. This CDR3 is 13 amino acids long. Germline V gene sequence: CDR1 MDHEN, CDR2 SYDVKM. CDR3 protein: CAAGPNPLYEQYF.

The rearrangement joins TRBV24-1 to TRBJ2-3; there is no DNA to check the TCRdb D call of TRBD1. Germline V gene sequence: CDR1 KGHDR, CDR2 SFDVKD. CDR3 length equals 17 residues. This CDR3 reads CATSDPSQGGLADTQYF.

The genes are TRBV15 and TRBJ1-3; the TCRdb call, TRBD1, lacks DNA for checking. Germline V lookup: CDR1 LNHNV, CDR2 YYDKDF (reference sequence). The CDR3 runs 15 residues. The CDR3 spells CATSDKRGARNTIYF.

CDR3 protein: CASSWVQGAHKEQYF. The chain uses TRBV5-1 and TRBJ2-7; TCRdb's D call, TRBD1, is unchecked because there is no DNA. Germline CDR1 and CDR2: SGHRS and YFSETQ. This CDR3 has 15 amino acids. The full variable domain, its missing parts supplied by reference TRBV5-1 and TRBJ2-7, is KAGVTQTPRYLIKTRGQQVTLSCSPISGHRSVSWYQQTPGQGLQFLFEYFSETQRNKGNFPGRFSGRQFSNSRSEMNVSTLELGDSALYLCASSWVQGAHKEQYFGPGTRLTVT.

The CDR3 reads CSARQLLGSPQFF. The chain couples TRBV20-1 to TRBJ2-1; TCRdb's D gene call, TRBD2, goes unchecked for lack of DNA. Per the germline V gene, CDR1 is DFQATT and CDR2 is SNEGSKA (reference sequence). The CDR3 has 13 amino acids.

V is TRBV6-2 or TRBV6-3 and J is TRBJ1-1. Looked up from germline, CDR1 is MNHEY and CDR2 is SVGEGT. This CDR3 contains 14 residues. Here the CDR3 reads CASSYTWSNTEAFF.

This chain joins TRBV7-8 and TRBJ1-4; TCRdb designates TRBD1, a call that cannot be tested without DNA. This CDR3 is 15 amino acids long. Per the germline V gene, CDR1 is SGHVS and CDR2 is FQNEAQ. The CDR3 sequence: CASSANRATNEKLFF.

CDR3 amino acids: CAISGRANTEAFF. The chain joins TRBV10-3 to TRBJ1-1; TCRdb lists TRBD1, though no DNA is available to test this call. The CDR3 extends over 13 amino acids. Germline V lookup: CDR1 ENHRY, CDR2 SYGVKD.

This chain joins TRBV6-5 and TRBJ1-3; TCRdb names TRBD1, which stays unverified in the absence of DNA. The CDR3 consists of 15 residues. Per the germline V gene, CDR1 is MNHEY and CDR2 is SVGAGI. The CDR3 protein is CASSYEGQGWDTIYF.